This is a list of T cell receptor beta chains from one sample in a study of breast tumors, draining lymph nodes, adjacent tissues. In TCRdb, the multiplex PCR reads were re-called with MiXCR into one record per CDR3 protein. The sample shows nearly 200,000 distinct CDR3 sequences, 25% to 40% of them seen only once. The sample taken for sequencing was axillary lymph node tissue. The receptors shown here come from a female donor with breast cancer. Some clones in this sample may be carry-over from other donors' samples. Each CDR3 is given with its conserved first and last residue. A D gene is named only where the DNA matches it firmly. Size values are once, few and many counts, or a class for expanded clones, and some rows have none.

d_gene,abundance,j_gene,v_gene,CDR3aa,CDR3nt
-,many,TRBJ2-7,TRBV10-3,CATQGGDYEQYF,TGTGCCACCCAGGGGGGAGACTACGAGCAGTACTTC
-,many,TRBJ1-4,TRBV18,CASSLTRGAQEKLFF,TGTGCCAGCTCACTCACTCGTGGGGCGCAGGAAAAACTGTTTTTT
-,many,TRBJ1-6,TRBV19,CASSMGRGPNSPLHF,TGTGCCAGTAGTATGGGGCGCGGCCCGAATTCACCCCTCCACTTT
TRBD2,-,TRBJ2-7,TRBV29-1,CSVEGLAGGPYEQYF,TGCAGCGTTGAAGGGCTAGCGGGGGGCCCCTACGAGCAGTACTTC
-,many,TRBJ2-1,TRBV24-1,CATSDSRGGTNEQFF,TGTGCCACCAGTGATTCCCGAGGGGGGACCAATGAGCAGTTCTTC
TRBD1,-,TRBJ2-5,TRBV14,CASSVGQGGQETPYF,TGTGCCAGCAGCGTGGGACAGGGTGGTCAAGAGACCCCGTACTTC
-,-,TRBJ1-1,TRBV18,CASLKDPRESEAFF,TGTGCCAGCTTAAAGGACCCCCGGGAATCTGAAGCTTTCTTT
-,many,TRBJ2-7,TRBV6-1,CASSLRTDGFSYEQYF,TGTGCCAGCAGTCTCCGGACGGACGGTTTCTCCTACGAGCAGTACTTC
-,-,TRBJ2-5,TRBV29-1,CSLTGLGKTQYF,TGCAGCTTAACAGGGTTGGGAAAGACCCAGTACTTC
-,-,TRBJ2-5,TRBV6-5,CASSRAGETQYF,TGTGCCAGCAGCAGAGCCGGGGAGACCCAGTACTTC
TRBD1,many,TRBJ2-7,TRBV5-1,CASSLKQGAAGEQYF,TGCGCCAGCAGCTTGAAACAGGGGGCCGCGGGTGAGCAGTACTTC
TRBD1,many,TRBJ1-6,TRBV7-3,CASSYQGQGTNSPLHF,TGTGCCAGCAGCTACCAGGGACAGGGGACTAATTCACCCCTCCACTTT
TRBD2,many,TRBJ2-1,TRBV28,CASSPRGAGGGNEQFF,TGTGCCAGCAGTCCCCGGGGAGCGGGAGGCGGTAATGAGCAGTTCTTC
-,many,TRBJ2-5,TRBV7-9,CASSLGLSFQLQEPQYF,TGTGCCAGCAGCTTAGGATTATCGTTTCAGCTCCAAGAGCCCCAGTACTTC
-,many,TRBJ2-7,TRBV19,CASSIRGSYYEQYF,TGTGCCAGTAGTATAAGGGGGAGTTACTACGAGCAGTACTTC
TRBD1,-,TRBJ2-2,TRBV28,CASRRPGQGAYNTGELFF,TGTGCCAGCAGAAGACCGGGACAGGGGGCCTATAACACCGGGGAGCTGTTTTTT
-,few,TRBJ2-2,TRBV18,CASSPVAGGELFF,TGTGCCAGCTCACCAGTCGCAGGTGGGGAGCTGTTTTTT
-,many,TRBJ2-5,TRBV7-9,CASSFNGGETQYF,TGTGCCAGCAGCTTCAATGGCGGGGAGACCCAGTACTTC
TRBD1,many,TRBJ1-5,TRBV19,CASEDRVGQPQHF,TGTGCCAGTGAGGACAGGGTGGGGCAGCCCCAGCATTTT
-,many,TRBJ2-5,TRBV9,CASSPRGGRGETQYF,TGTGCCAGCAGCCCCCGGGGTGGCAGGGGTGAGACCCAGTACTTC
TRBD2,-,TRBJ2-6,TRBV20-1,CSAMGSGRINVLTF,TGCAGTGCTATGGGTAGCGGGAGGATAAACGTCCTGACTTTC
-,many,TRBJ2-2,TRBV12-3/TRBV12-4,CASRTGTLNTGELFF,TGTGCCAGCAGAACCGGGACTTTAAACACCGGGGAGCTGTTTTTT
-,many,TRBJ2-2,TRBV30,CAWSIAGVTGELFF,TGTGCCTGGAGTATAGCAGGGGTAACCGGGGAGCTGTTTTTT
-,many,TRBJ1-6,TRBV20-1,CSAVRQAISNSPLHF,TGCAGTGCTGTTAGACAGGCCATTTCTAATTCACCCCTCCACTTT
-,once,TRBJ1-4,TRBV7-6,CASSTLARGGGYNEKLFF,TGTGCCAGCAGCACGCTTGCTCGGGGGGGCGGGTACAATGAAAAACTGTTTTTT
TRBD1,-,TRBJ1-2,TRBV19,CASSIAQGAGYTF,TGTGCCAGTAGTATAGCACAGGGGGCAGGCTACACCTTC
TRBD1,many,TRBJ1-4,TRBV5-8,CASSWDRAEKLFF,TGTGCCAGCAGCTGGGACAGGGCGGAAAAACTGTTTTTT
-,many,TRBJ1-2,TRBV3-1,CASSQDRGYTF,TGTGCCAGCAGCCAAGACAGGGGCTACACCTTC
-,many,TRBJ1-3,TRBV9,CASSVGVRGSGNTIYF,TGTGCCAGCAGCGTAGGGGTCAGAGGCTCTGGAAACACCATATATTTT
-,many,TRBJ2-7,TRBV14,CASSQKTTRGEQYF,TGTGCCAGCAGCCAAAAGACGACCAGAGGCGAGCAGTACTTC
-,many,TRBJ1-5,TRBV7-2,CASSLEGEYNQPQHF,TGTGCCAGCAGCTTAGAGGGCGAGTACAATCAGCCCCAGCATTTT
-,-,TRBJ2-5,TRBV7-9,CASSLVAGGETQSF,TGCGCCAGCAGCTTAGTGGCAGGAGGAGAGACCCAGTCCTTC
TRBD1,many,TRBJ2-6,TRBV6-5,CASSPGTGDSGANVLTF,TGTGCCAGCAGCCCCGGGACAGGGGACTCTGGGGCCAACGTCCTGACTTTC
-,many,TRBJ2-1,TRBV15,CATSIPTSGVGEQFF,TGTGCCACCAGCATTCCTACTTCCGGGGTAGGAGAGCAGTTCTTC
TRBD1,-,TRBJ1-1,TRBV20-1,CSARRDSRNTEAFF,TGCAGTGCTAGGCGGGACAGTCGGAACACTGAAGCTTTCTTT
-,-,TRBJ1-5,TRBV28,CASSLGTPQPQHF,TGTGCCAGCAGTCTCGGGACCCCTCAGCCCCAGCATTTT
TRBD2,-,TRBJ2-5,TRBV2,CASSEVLAGQETQYF,TGTGCCAGCAGTGAGGTGCTAGCGGGACAAGAGACCCAGTACTTC
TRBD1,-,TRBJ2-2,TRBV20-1,CSASGRGQSATGELFF,TGCAGTGCTAGTGGCAGGGGGCAGTCAGCCACCGGGGAGCTGTTTTTT
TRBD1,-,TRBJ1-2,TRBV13,CASSPPGQGNYGYTF,TGTGCCAGCAGCCCACCTGGACAGGGGAACTATGGCTACACCTTC
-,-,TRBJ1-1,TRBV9,CASSVAGASTFTEAFF,TGTGCCAGCAGCGTAGCGGGTGCCTCCACGTTTACTGAAGCTTTCTTT
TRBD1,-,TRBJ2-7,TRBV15,CATSRLDRGAYEQYF,TGTGCCACCAGCAGGTTGGACAGGGGTGCCTACGAGCAGTACTTC
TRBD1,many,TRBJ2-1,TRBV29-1,CSVVGQGLYNEQFF,TGCAGCGTTGTGGGACAGGGGCTTTACAATGAGCAGTTCTTC